The 10 T cell receptor beta chains below all came from one sample that was sequenced in a study of blood T cell repertoires in COVID-19. The protocol was immunoSEQ multiplex PCR, while the TCRdb copy is restricted to in-frame clones and leaves out a portion. The sample records approximately 220,000 clones, roughly four fifths being singletons. Input material: PBMCs or T cells enriched from blood (not recorded which). The receptors originated from a woman aged 50 to 65 who had been exposed to COVID-19.

This clone was counted between two and nine times. The chain uses TRBV25-1 and TRBJ2-5; D gene ambiguous. Germline CDR1 and CDR2: MGHDK and SYGVNS. Trimming removed 3 bases from V and 4 bases from J, with 6 bases in between. There are 12 residues in the CDR3. In DNA, the CDR3 is TGTGCCAGCAGTGAGGCCTTAGAGACCCAGTACTTC. Its protein is CASSEALETQYF.

CDR3 bases: TGTGCCAGCAGCTTGGGAGCGACCCCGGAATTCGAAAAACTGTTTTTT. The encoded protein is CASSLGATPEFEKLFF. This chain joins TRBV5-5 and TRBJ1-4; D ambiguous. Trimming left V 0 bases short and J 8 bases short, with 17 bases between. CDR3 length: 16 amino acids. Germline V gene sequence: CDR1 SGHKS, CDR2 YYEKEE (reference sequence).

This clone was picked up one time. J is TRBJ1-2 and V is TRBV27, with 8 bases lining up with TRBD1. Germline V gene sequence: CDR1 MNHEY, CDR2 SMNVEV (reference sequence). Germline trimming cut 2 bases from V and 4 bases from J; bases unmatched to any gene: 0. The CDR3 is made up of 13 amino acids. CDR3 protein: CASSLTGGYGYTF. CDR3 DNA sequence: TGTGCCAGCAGTTTAACAGGGGGCTATGGCTACACCTTC.

This chain uses TRBV5-5 with TRBJ1-1; 8 bases match TRBD1. Germline loops: CDR1 SGHKS, CDR2 YYEKEE (reference sequence). This CDR3 has 15 amino acids. V shed 4 bases, J shed 1 base, and the junction held 6 bases outside the gene matches. CDR3 residues: CASSPSTGANTEAFF. DNA of the CDR3: TGTGCCAGCAGCCCATCGACAGGGGCGAACACTGAAGCTTTCTTT.

The chain uses TRBV6-5 and TRBJ2-5, with 7 bases identical to TRBD2. This CDR3 region has 13 residues. Germline values: CDR1 MNHEY, CDR2 SVGAGI. The J segment lost 1 base and the V segment lost 6 bases, leaving 2 bases of the junction unmatched. The CDR3 loop reads CASSLAAQETQYF. As DNA, the CDR3 is TGTGCCAGCAGCCTAGCGGCCCAAGAGACCCAGTACTTC.

This clone was counted once. CDR3 loop: CASSAYRAAGANVLTF. The CDR3 DNA follows: TGTGCCAGCAGTGCCTACAGGGCTGCGGGGGCCAACGTCCTGACTTTC. The chain joins TRBV27 to TRBJ2-6; tentatively, D is TRBD1 (6 bases). Trimming removed 5 bases at V and 4 bases at J, with 15 bases between. The V gene's germline CDR1 is MNHEY and CDR2 SMNVEV (reference sequence). This CDR3 has 16 amino acids.

This clone was seen just once. The rearrangement joins TRBV5-1 to TRBJ1-3; D unresolved. Trimming cost V 0 bases and J 0 bases, with 7 bases left between them. CDR1 and CDR2 (germline): SGHRS, YFSETQ. The length of the CDR3 is 15 residues. As DNA, the CDR3 is TGCGCCAGCAGCTTGGATGCGGACTCTGGAAACACCATATATTTT. Its protein product is CASSLDADSGNTIYF.

This clone occurred once. J is TRBJ1-6 and V is TRBV6-2 or TRBV6-3; D call uncertain. In germline, CDR1 is MNHEY, CDR2 SVGEGT. V was cut by 5 bases and J by 7 bases, with 12 bases left in between. This CDR3 region has 14 residues. CDR3 nucleotides: TGTGCCAGCAGTGATACTCGGAGGAATTCACCCCTCCACTTT. Encoded protein: CASSDTRRNSPLHF.

The genes are TRBV6-6 and TRBJ1-1, with TRBD1 matching over 9 bases. Germline lookup yields CDR1 MNHNY and CDR2 SVGAGI (reference sequence). The V and J ends lost 1 base and 3 bases, in that order; junction bases with no gene match: 3. The CDR3 extends over 15 amino acids. The CDR3 sequence is CASSYYGQGYTEAFF. The CDR3 DNA reads as TGTGCCAGCAGTTACTACGGACAGGGGTACACTGAAGCTTTCTTT.

The V and J genes are TRBV29-1 and TRBJ1-1; D might be TRBD1 (5 bases). Germline V CDR1 and CDR2: SQVTM, ANQGSEA. Trimming took 5 bases from V and 4 from J, leaving 17 bases between them. CDR3 size: 14 residues. CDR3 DNA: TGCAGCGTTTGGACCGGGGGTCAGGGCACTGAAGCTTTCTTT. It codes for CSVWTGGQGTEAFF. Full variable domain (remainder filled in from reference TRBV29-1 and TRBJ1-1): SAVISQKPSRDICQRGTSLTIQCQVDSQVTMMFWYRQQPGQSLTLIATANQGSEATYESGFVIDKFPISRPNLTFSTLTVSNMSPEDSSIYLCSVWTGGQGTEAFFGQGTRLTVV.